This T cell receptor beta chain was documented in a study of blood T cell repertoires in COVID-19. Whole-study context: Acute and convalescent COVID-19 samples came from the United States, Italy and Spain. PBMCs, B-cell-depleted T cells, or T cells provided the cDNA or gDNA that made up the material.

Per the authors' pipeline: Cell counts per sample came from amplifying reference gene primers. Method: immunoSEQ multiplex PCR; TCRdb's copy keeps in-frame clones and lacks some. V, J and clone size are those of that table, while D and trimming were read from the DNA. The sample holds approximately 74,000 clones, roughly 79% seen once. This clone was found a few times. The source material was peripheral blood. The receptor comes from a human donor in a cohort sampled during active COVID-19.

CDR3 bases: TGTGCCAGCAGCTTAGCTCGGACAGCCAATTCACCCCTCCACTTT. This translates into CASSLARTANSPLHF. The chain links TRBV7-9 to TRBJ1-6; weak D call: TRBD1 (6 bases). This CDR3 region has 15 residues. Germline CDR1 reads SEHNR; CDR2 reads FQNEAQ (reference sequence). Trimming cost V 0 bases and J 7 bases, with 10 bases left between them.